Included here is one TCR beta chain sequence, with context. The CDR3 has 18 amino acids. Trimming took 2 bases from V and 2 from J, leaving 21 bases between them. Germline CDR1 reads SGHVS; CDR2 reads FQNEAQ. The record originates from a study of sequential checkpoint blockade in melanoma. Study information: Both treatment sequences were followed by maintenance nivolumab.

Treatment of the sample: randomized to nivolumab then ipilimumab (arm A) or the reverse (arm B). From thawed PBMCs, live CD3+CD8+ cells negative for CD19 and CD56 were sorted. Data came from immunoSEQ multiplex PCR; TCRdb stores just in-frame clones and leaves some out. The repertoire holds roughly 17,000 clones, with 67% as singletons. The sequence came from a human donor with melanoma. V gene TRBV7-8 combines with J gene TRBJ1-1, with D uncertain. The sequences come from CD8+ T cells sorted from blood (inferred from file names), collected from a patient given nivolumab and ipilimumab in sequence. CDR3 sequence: CASSLYPPRAPLNTEAFF. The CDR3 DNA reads TGTGCCAGCAGCTTATACCCCCCGAGGGCCCCTTTAAACACTGAAGCTTTCTTT. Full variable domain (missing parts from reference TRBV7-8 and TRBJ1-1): GAGVSQSPRYKVAKRGQDVALRCDPISGHVSLFWYQQALGQGPEFLTYFQNEAQLDKSGLPSDRFFAERPEGSVSTLKIQRTQQEDSAVYLCASSLYPPRAPLNTEAFFGQGTRLTVV.